The following is a T cell receptor beta chain sequence with its context. This sample was included in a study of blood T cell repertoires in COVID-19. In the study overall: Whether acute or convalescent, the COVID-19 samples came from the United States, Italy and Spain. PBMCs, B-cell-depleted T cells, or T cells provided the cDNA or gDNA that made up the material.

In the source study's methods: Reference gene primer amplification yielded estimated nucleated cell counts. The protocol was immunoSEQ multiplex PCR, while the TCRdb copy is restricted to in-frame clones and leaves out a portion. V and J calls and clone size are those listed in that table; D and trimming were worked out from the DNA. The sample contains 250,000 to 300,000 clones, roughly 88% of which appear only once. The germline CDR1 and CDR2 sequences are LGHDT and YNNKEL (reference sequence). The CDR3 totals 15 residues. V was cut by 4 bases and J by 5 bases, with 17 bases left in between. The sequenced sample consisted of peripheral blood. The sequence was collected from a woman aged 65 to 85 with acute or convalescent COVID-19. The chain uses TRBV3-1 (or the pseudogene TRBV3-2) and TRBJ2-5; D is perhaps TRBD1 (6 bases). The CDR3 sequence is CASSPADSLVETQYF. DNA for the CDR3: TGTGCCAGCAGCCCAGCGGACAGTCTCGTGGAGACCCAGTACTTC.